The T cell receptor (beta chain) described here comes from a study of T-cell memory formation after mild COVID-19. In the study overall: The TCR clusters were mostly specific to one donor.

In the case of this clonotype: Its antigen is unknown.

Study results and caveats: The study found contracting CD4+ clones mainly in CM and EM and contracting CD8+ clones in EMRA.

Constant-segment primers served in 5'RACE that generated TCR alpha and TCR beta cDNA libraries bearing sample barcodes and UMIs. Using its own MiXCR run on the 5' RACE reads, TCRdb lists one record per CDR3 protein. In the table there are around 250,000 distinct CDR3 sequences, approximately 9% of which are singletons. Sequenced: PBMCs or a T cell subset sorted from them (not recorded which). This TCR came from a man between 18 and 29 years old who had mild COVID-19 (a few samples of this study predate the infection). Cell type and time point are not known.

DNA for the CDR3: TGTGCCAGCAGCGACGAAACAGGGGACTACAATGAGCAGTTCTTC. This sequence encodes CASSDETGDYNEQFF. The rearrangement joins TRBV9 to TRBJ2-1; TRBD1 matches 7 bases. Germline CDR1 and CDR2: SGDLS and YYNGEE. The CDR3 length is 15 residues. V lost 3 bases to trimming and J lost 3 bases; unmatched junction nucleotides: 6.